The following is a T cell receptor beta chain sequence with its context. No cognate antigen has been identified for it. The record has no base qualities; no much larger clone is one base away. This sample stems from a study of T-cell memory formation after mild COVID-19 (dated by TCRdb to the early 2020s). For context, the study as a whole: Most TCR sequence clusters were specific to one of the two donors. Two young, previously healthy adult volunteers made up the cohort, one male and one female. Longitudinal TCRalpha and TCRbeta repertoire sequencing tracked T-cell clones expanding and contracting after mild COVID-19 in a couple of donors. Study-level results and caveats: SARS-CoV-2 specificity was not confirmed for the second-wave clones peaking on day 37. The detection of some responding clones in pre-infection memory suggests that pre-existing cross-reactive memory T cells joined the SARS-CoV-2 response. Only two mild cases were covered in the study, and larger cohorts including severe cases with pre-infection samples were considered necessary. Contracting CD4+ clones were found mainly in CM and EM memory subsets, while CD8+ clones were enriched in EMRA. Clones that contracted from day 15 to 85 showed balanced CD4/CD8 phenotypes, whereas a second wave of clones that expanded from day 15 to 37 leaned towards CD4+.

The CDR3 has 16 amino acids, counting the end cysteine and phenylalanine. The kept DNA is CDR3 alone, 48 bases in frame from the first base. Relative to germline, V is 4 bases shorter and J is 0 bases shorter, with 13 bases between their ends. Sequenced using an Illumina NovaSeq 6000. Using 5'RACE with constant-segment primers, TCRalpha and TCRbeta cDNA libraries were constructed, with sample barcodes and unique molecular identifiers added in the process. RNA was extracted from every sample with Trizol reagent. Amplification of the libraries took two PCR steps, and the second step added a second sample barcode plus Illumina TruSeq adapters. Libraries were sequenced on an Illumina NovaSeq with 2 x 150 bp paired-end reads. The published analysis was carried out like this. Reads were demultiplexed and collapsed into UMI-guided consensus sequences with migec v1.2.7. With mixcr v2.1.11, UMI consensuses were aligned to TRA and TRB V and J templates and assembled into clonotypes. A clonotype was counted as expanded or contracted only when both edgeR and NoisET called the clonotype significant, with the noise models trained on biological replicates. For edgeR calls, the cutoffs were a false discovery rate-adjusted p below 0.01 and a log2 fold-change threshold of 1. As an exploratory analysis of dynamics, max-normalized trajectories of the 1000 most abundant clonotypes were examined by PCA with hierarchical clustering. The CD4 or CD8 phenotype of responding clones was assigned using the separately sequenced CD4+ and CD8+ repertoires. The raw public reads went through TCRdb reprocessing: fastp at Q25, MiXCR clone calling, in-frame beta chains kept. Every CDR3 protein is listed once, alongside the most common genes and DNA of its rows. The V and J calls here are based on TCRdb, not the publication. For this sample there are approximately 180,000 distinct CDR3 sequences; 16% appear just once. The leading ten clones occupy 2% to 2.5% of the sample.

PBMCs were isolated by Ficoll-Paque density gradient centrifugation. Here the chain combines TRBV23-1 and TRBJ2-4; TRBD1 is possibly the D segment (6 matching bases). TRBV23-1 is given ORF status, its function remaining uncertain. Material: PBMCs or a T cell subset sorted from them (not recorded which). The TCR comes from an adult woman who had mild COVID-19 (a few samples of this study predate the infection). The sample titles of this study are shuffled in the database, so cell type and time point are left out; the donor was told from shared clones. The DNA is as follows: TGCGCCAGCAGTCGCCACAGGGTACTAGCCAAAAACATTCAGTACTTC. It translates to CASSRHRVLAKNIQYF.